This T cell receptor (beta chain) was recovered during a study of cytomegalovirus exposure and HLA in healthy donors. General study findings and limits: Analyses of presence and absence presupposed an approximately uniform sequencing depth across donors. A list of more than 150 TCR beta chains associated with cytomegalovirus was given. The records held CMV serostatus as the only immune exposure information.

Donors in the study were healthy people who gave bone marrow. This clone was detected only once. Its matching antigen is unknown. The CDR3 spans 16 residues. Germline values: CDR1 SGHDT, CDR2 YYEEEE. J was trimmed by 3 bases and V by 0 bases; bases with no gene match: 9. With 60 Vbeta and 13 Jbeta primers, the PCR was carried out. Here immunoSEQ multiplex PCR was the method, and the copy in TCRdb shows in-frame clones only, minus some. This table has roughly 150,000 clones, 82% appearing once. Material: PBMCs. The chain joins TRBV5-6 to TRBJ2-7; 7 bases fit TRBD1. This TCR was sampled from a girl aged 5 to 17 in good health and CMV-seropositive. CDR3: CASSLAGTAYNYEQYF. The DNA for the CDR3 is TGTGCCAGCAGCTTGGCCGGGACAGCTTATAACTACGAGCAGTACTTC.